These T cell receptor beta chains were read from a single sample in a study of T cell repertoires in cytomegalovirus infection. One entry per CDR3 protein, called by TCRdb with MiXCR from the reads. Among approximately 130,000 distinct CDR3 sequences listed, about 24% were seen once. These receptors have no identified antigens. The sequencing sample was made of PBMCs, sequenced either directly or after in vitro stimulation (not recorded which). Receptors were obtained from a human donor in good health (CMV status not recorded). Some clones in this sample may be carry-over from other donors' samples. Both conserved end residues are part of each CDR3. Each record gives: J gene, V gene, clone size, D gene, CDR3 DNA, CDR3 protein. The D gene is left open where the match is weak. Size tells how often a clone was seen (once, few, many) or the class of an expanded clone, and some rows leave it out.

>TRBJ2-1|TRBV24-1|.|TRBD1
TGTGCCACCAGAGCTGCCGGGACAGGGAATAATGAGCAGTTCTTC
CATRAAGTGNNEQFF
>TRBJ2-7|TRBV7-2|many|TRBD2
TGTGCCAGCAGCTTACGATACGCCGGGACTAGCGGGAGCTCCTACGAGCAGTACTTC
CASSLRYAGTSGSSYEQYF
>TRBJ2-7|TRBV5-1|few|TRBD2
TGCGCCAGCAGATGGACTAGCGGGGGCTACGAGCAGTACTTC
CASRWTSGGYEQYF
>TRBJ2-1|TRBV30|.|.
TGTGCCTGGAAGGCTGGGCTTAAAAACAATGAGCAGTTCTTC
CAWKAGLKNNEQFF
>TRBJ2-3|TRBV7-9|many|TRBD1
TGTGCCAGCAGCCCCGCCCCGGGACAGGGCCGCGCAGATACGCAGTATTTT
CASSPAPGQGRADTQYF
>TRBJ1-5|TRBV7-2|many|.
TGTGCCAGCAGCTTAGAAGGGACAAACAATCAGCCCCAGCATTTT
CASSLEGTNNQPQHF
>TRBJ1-5|TRBV2|.|.
TGTGCCAGCAGTCCTCAACGGCCGGGCAATCGGCCCCAGCATTTT
CASSPQRPGNRPQHF
>TRBJ1-1|TRBV7-8|.|TRBD1
TGTGCCAGCAGCGTCGAACGGACAGGGGGCACTGAAGCTTTCTTT
CASSVERTGGTEAFF
>TRBJ1-2|TRBV7-6|many|.
TGTGCCAGCAGCTCCGGCCAGCTCGACAGCTATGGCTACACCTTC
CASSSGQLDSYGYTF
>TRBJ2-1|TRBV27|.|TRBD2
TGTGCCAGCAGTTTTGGCGGGAGATGGAACAATGAGCAGTTCTTC
CASSFGGRWNNEQFF
>TRBJ1-4|TRBV4-1|few|.
TGCGCCAGCAGCCAAACCGGGACGGATAATGAAAAACTGTTTTTT
CASSQTGTDNEKLFF
>TRBJ2-3|TRBV15|once|.
TGTGCCACCAGCAGAACGAGGACAGACACAGATACGCAGTATTTT
CATSRTRTDTDTQYF
>TRBJ1-1|TRBV13|.|.
TGTGCCAGCAGCGCCCGACAGGTCGACACTGAAGCTTTCTTT
CASSARQVDTEAFF
>TRBJ1-2|TRBV27|few|.
TGTGCCAGCACCCTGAAGGGGCTCTCGGGGTATGGCTACACCTTC
CASTLKGLSGYGYTF
>TRBJ1-2|TRBV19|.|.
TGTGCCAGCAGACAGGCTAACTATGGCTACACCTTC
CASRQANYGYTF
>TRBJ2-3|TRBV7-3|.|TRBD1
TGTGCCAGCAGCTCCGGACAGGTCCCAGATACGCAGTATTTT
CASSSGQVPDTQYF
>TRBJ1-4|TRBV6-5|few|.
TGTGCCAGCAGCCCCTCATTCACGGGGGCACGGGAAAAACTGTTTTTT
CASSPSFTGAREKLFF
>TRBJ1-2|TRBV28|few|TRBD1
TGTGCCAGCAGTTTAATTCCGGGACAGCCCCCGTATGGCTACACCTTC
CASSLIPGQPPYGYTF
>TRBJ2-3|TRBV29-1|.|TRBD1
TGCAGCGCCCGGACAGGGATCACAGATACGCAGTATTTT
CSARTGITDTQYF
>TRBJ1-2|TRBV5-5|few|.
TGTGCCAGCAGCCAGGGGAGTACCCCCTATGGCTACACCTTC
CASSQGSTPYGYTF
>TRBJ2-5|TRBV7-2|few|.
TGTGCCAGCACAAAGGGGCGAGAAGAGACCCAGTACTTC
CASTKGREETQYF
>TRBJ1-4|TRBV4-2|.|TRBD1
TGTGCCAGCAGCCCACAGGGGCAGGTGGAAAAACTGTTTTTT
CASSPQGQVEKLFF
>TRBJ1-1|TRBV6-5|few|.
TGTGCCAGCAGTTACGTAAGACGGTTGAACACTGAAGCTTTCTTT
CASSYVRRLNTEAFF
>TRBJ2-7|TRBV7-2|few|.
TGTGCCAGCAGCTTAATGAGCCCCTACGAGCAGTACTTC
CASSLMSPYEQYF
>TRBJ2-1|TRBV7-2|few|TRBD2
TGTGCCAGCAGCTTAGAACGCGGGAGGAGCCCCTACAATGAGCAGTTCTTC
CASSLERGRSPYNEQFF
>TRBJ2-5|TRBV20-1|.|.
TGCAGTGTCAGGCCGCAAGAGACCCAGTACTTC
CSVRPQETQYF
>TRBJ1-1|TRBV7-9|few|TRBD1
TGTGCCAGCAGCTATACTAGGGACAGGGAGGCTGAAGCTTTCTTT
CASSYTRDREAEAFF
>TRBJ2-3|TRBV3-1|.|.
TGTGCCAGCAGCCAAGATTTCCAGGGGATAGGGGATACGCAGTATTTT
CASSQDFQGIGDTQYF
>TRBJ2-3|TRBV2|few|TRBD2
TGTGCCAGCAGAGTTAGCGGGAGGAGCACAGATACGCAGTATTTT
CASRVSGRSTDTQYF
>TRBJ1-1|TRBV10-3|.|.
TGTGCCATCAGCGATAGGGCCTGGGAGGGGAAGGGCACTGAAGCTTTCTTT
CAISDRAWEGKGTEAFF
>TRBJ1-5|TRBV4-3|few|.
TGCGCCAGCAGCCAAGCGCCCGGTCGGTTGCCCCAGCATTTT
CASSQAPGRLPQHF
>TRBJ2-1|TRBV27|.|TRBD1
TGTGCCAGCAGTCAGGGACAGGGGGTTTTCTCCTACAATGAGCAGTTCTTC
CASSQGQGVFSYNEQFF
>TRBJ2-4|TRBV11-3|.|TRBD1
TGTGCCAGCAGCCCAACGGGACAGGGCCTAAACATTCAGTACTTC
CASSPTGQGLNIQYF
>TRBJ2-1|TRBV2|.|.
TGTGCCAGCCCAAGGGGAGGTGAGCAGTTCTTC
CASPRGGEQFF
>TRBJ1-6|TRBV20-1|few|.
TGCAGTGCTAGTGGAACGGGGCAACTGACACCCCTCCACTTT
CSASGTGQLTPLHF
>TRBJ2-1|TRBV5-4|few|TRBD1
TGTGCCAGCAGTTACACGACAGGGGCACGTAGCTCCTACAATGAGCAGTTCTTC
CASSYTTGARSSYNEQFF
>TRBJ1-1|TRBV6-5|.|.
TGTGCCAGCAGTACCTCCTCCGGTGGGGCGTGGGGCACTGAAGCTTTCTTT
CASSTSSGGAWGTEAFF
>TRBJ1-5|TRBV27|.|.
TGTGCCAGCAGTTTATTGAGTCCGGGCCATGGAGTCCTCAATCAGCCCCAGCATTTT
CASSLLSPGHGVLNQPQHF
>TRBJ2-4|TRBV4-3|.|.
TGCGCCAGCAGCCAAGACGGTATAGCCAAAAACATTCAGTACTTC
CASSQDGIAKNIQYF
>TRBJ1-3|TRBV18|.|.
TGTGCCAGCTCACCACTTGGCCCCGGGAATTCTGGAAACACCATATATTTT
CASSPLGPGNSGNTIYF
>TRBJ2-3|TRBV27|few|.
TGTGCCAGCAGTTTTGGCGGGCTACCTACAGATACGCAGTATTTT
CASSFGGLPTDTQYF
>TRBJ1-1|TRBV7-9|.|.
TGTGCCAGCAGCAAAGCCGGGGGATGGGAAGCTTTCTTT
CASSKAGGWEAFF
>TRBJ2-5|TRBV27|few|.
TGTGCCAGCAGTCCCCTCGGGCAGGGCGGAGAGACCCAGTACTTC
CASSPLGQGGETQYF
>TRBJ1-5|TRBV10-3|.|.
TGTGCCATCAGTGGGCAGGGAGGTGGTGATCAGCCCCAGCATTTT
CAISGQGGGDQPQHF
>TRBJ2-7|TRBV12-3/TRBV12-4|few|.
TGTGCCAGCAGTTTAAGGGGGTCTACTAGGCCCTCCTACGAGCAGTACTTC
CASSLRGSTRPSYEQYF
>TRBJ2-5|TRBV7-2|many|.
TGTGCCAGCAGCTTTAGACCGGGAGAACAAGAGACCCAGTACTTC
CASSFRPGEQETQYF
>TRBJ2-5|TRBV28|many|.
TGTGCCAGCAGTACAGTTCAAGAGACCCAGTACTTC
CASSTVQETQYF
>TRBJ1-1|TRBV7-8|many|.
TGTGCCAGCAGCTTAAACCCCGGGGGCCAAACTAACACTGAAGCTTTCTTT
CASSLNPGGQTNTEAFF
>TRBJ1-1|TRBV28|.|.
TGTGCCAGCAATTCGTTCACTGAAGCTTTCTTT
CASNSFTEAFF
>TRBJ2-1|TRBV7-9|few|.
TGTGCCAGCACCCTGACTAGAGGGGTAAATGAGCAGTTCTTC
CASTLTRGVNEQFF
>TRBJ2-5|TRBV12-3/TRBV12-4|.|TRBD2
TGTGCCAGCAGTTTGAAGGGACTAGCGGAAGAGACCCAGTACTTC
CASSLKGLAEETQYF
>TRBJ1-3|TRBV7-8|many|TRBD1
TGTGCCAGCAGCTCAACAGGGGGCGCGGGGAATGGAAACACCATATATTTT
CASSSTGGAGNGNTIYF
>TRBJ1-4|TRBV4-3|.|TRBD1
TGCGCCAGCAGCCAAGTAGGGGGCGAGTGGACTAATGAAAAACTGTTTTTT
CASSQVGGEWTNEKLFF
>TRBJ2-5|TRBV11-2|.|.
TGTGCCAGCAGCTTAGGTATAGCGGAGCAAGAGACCCAGTACTTC
CASSLGIAEQETQYF
>TRBJ2-1|TRBV4-3|once|TRBD2
TGCGCCAGCAGCCTCGGACTAGCGTACGAGCAGTTCTTC
CASSLGLAYEQFF
>TRBJ1-5|TRBV29-1|.|.
TGCAGCGGACAGCCCCAGCATTTT
CSGQPQHF
>TRBJ2-3|TRBV20-1|once|.
TGCAGTGCTAGACCTGAAACAGATACGCAGTATTTT
CSARPETDTQYF
>TRBJ2-5|TRBV7-2|many|.
TGTGCCAGCAGCCCTTACCTGCAAGGGGAGACCCAGTACTTC
CASSPYLQGETQYF
>TRBJ1-1|TRBV20-1|.|.
TGCAGTGCTAGAGGCCCTGCCGGGAATATGAACACTGAAGCTTTCTTT
CSARGPAGNMNTEAFF